This T cell receptor (beta chain) was documented in a study of blood T cell repertoires in COVID-19. Background on the study: Samples representing acute and convalescent COVID-19 were sourced from the United States, Italy and Spain.

The Seattle site enrolled patients during active infection and followed them longitudinally. As handled by the study authors: Counts of nucleated cells, estimated from reference gene primer amplification, were obtained. Method: immunoSEQ multiplex PCR; TCRdb's copy keeps in-frame clones and lacks some. The DNA was the basis for D and trimming; V, J and clone size are from that table. The sample holds about 48,000 clones, under 90% seen once. Material for sequencing was peripheral blood. The receptor was derived from an elderly woman with COVID-19, enrolled during active disease.

CDR3 sequence (DNA): TGTGCCAGCAGCCCCCGATCAGGGAATAACTATGGCTACACCTTC. This gives the protein CASSPRSGNNYGYTF. J is TRBJ1-2 and V is TRBV9; D may be TRBD1 (5 bases). Germline values: CDR1 SGDLS, CDR2 YYNGEE. The ends were cut back, 4 bases at V and 1 base at J, with 14 bases in the middle. The CDR3 sequence is 15 residues long.